The 9 T cell receptor beta chains below all came from one sample that was sequenced in a study of memory CD4+ T cells and cytomegalovirus serostatus. Single viable CD3+CD4+CD8-CD45RO+ cells were sorted as the memory CD4+ T cells. Using immunoSEQ multiplex PCR, the repertoire was profiled, and TCRdb retains in-frame clones only, with some absent. This sample has roughly 56,000 clones; 82% occur once, and the top ten carry roughly 0.4%. Sequencing used memory CD4+ T cells from blood. The receptors originated from an adult in good health and CMV-seronegative.

The V call is TRBV4-3, the J call TRBJ2-2, with 11 positions matching TRBD2. Looked up from germline, CDR1 is LGHNA and CDR2 is YSLEER. This CDR3 has 18 residues. Germline trimming cut 3 bases from V and 0 bases from J; bases unmatched to any gene: 6. The DNA for the CDR3 is TGCGCCAGCAGCCACACACTAGCGGGGGCGACGAACACCGGGGAGCTGTTTTTT. It codes for CASSHTLAGATNTGELFF.

This clone occurred a few times. J is TRBJ1-1 and V is TRBV30; 7 bases fit TRBD1. The J segment lost 0 bases and the V segment lost 4 bases, leaving 8 bases of the junction unmatched. CDR3 size: 15 residues. Looked up from germline, CDR1 is GTSNPN and CDR2 is SVGIG (reference sequence). CDR3 loop: CAWKFQGGMNTEAFF. CDR3 sequence (DNA): TGTGCCTGGAAGTTTCAGGGGGGCATGAACACTGAAGCTTTCTTT. The full variable domain, rest sourced from reference TRBV30 and TRBJ1-1, is SQTIHQWPATLVQPVGSPLSLECTVEGTSNPNLYWYRQAAGRGLQLLFYSVGIGQISSEVPQNLSASRPQDRQFILSSKKLLLSDSGFYLCAWKFQGGMNTEAFFGQGTRLTVV.

This clone came up a few times. Here the CDR3 reads CASSQSLTLRNYGYTF. CDR3 DNA: TGCGCCAGCAGCCAGTCCCTTACTCTGAGAAACTATGGCTACACCTTC. V and J are TRBV4-3 and TRBJ1-2; no firm D call. This CDR3 has 16 residues. The V and J ends lost 3 bases and 2 bases respectively, with 16 bases between them. Germline V gives CDR1 LGHNA, CDR2 YSLEER.

V gene TRBV2 combines with J gene TRBJ1-1; no definite D call. V shed 3 bases and J shed 5 bases, with 13 bases lying between them. The CDR3 has 14 amino acids. Looked up from germline, CDR1 is SNHLY and CDR2 is FYNNEI. For the CDR3, the DNA is TGTGCCAGCAGTGATGAGGGCAGAGGAACTGAAGCTTTCTTT. Protein sequence: CASSDEGRGTEAFF.

This chain connects TRBV6-1 to TRBJ2-7, with 9 bases matching TRBD2. Trimming took 3 bases from V and 3 from J; bases not matched to a gene: 6. This CDR3 contains 15 residues. Germline-derived CDR1 and CDR2 are MNHNS and SASEGT. CDR3 bases: TGTGCCAGCAGTGATCCCAGGACTAGCGTCTACGAGCAGTACTTC. Protein: CASSDPRTSVYEQYF.

This sequence joins TRBV6-6 and TRBJ1-2; 7 nucleotides align to TRBD1. The CDR3 spans 14 residues. V trimming: 4 bases; J trimming: 3 bases; junction bases outside the gene matches: 5. CDR1 is MNHNY, CDR2 SVGAGI, per germline (reference sequence). This chain's CDR3 is CASSLRGGDYGYTF. The DNA for the CDR3 is TGTGCCAGCAGTTTACGAGGGGGCGACTATGGCTACACCTTC.

This chain joins TRBV10-2 and TRBJ2-7; no reliable D call. There are 11 residues in the CDR3. From germline, CDR1 is WSHSY and CDR2 SAAADI. V lost 6 bases and J lost 0, with 3 bases in between. The CDR3 spells CASSSSYEQYF. The CDR3 nucleotides read TGCGCCAGCAGCTCCTCCTACGAGCAGTACTTC.

This chain joins TRBV7-2 and TRBJ2-7; TRBD1 matches 9 bases. The V and J ends lost 5 bases and 4 bases, in that order; junction bases with no gene match: 9. The germline gives CDR1 SGHTA, CDR2 FQGNSA. The CDR3 contains 15 residues. The DNA of the CDR3 is TGTGCCAGCAGCCGGACCGGGACAGGGATGTACGAGCAGTACTTC. Encoded protein: CASSRTGTGMYEQYF.

The chain uses TRBV6-6 and TRBJ1-4; D uncertain. The CDR3 is made up of 13 amino acids. Trimming cost V 5 bases and J 4 bases, with 8 bases left between them. CDR1 and CDR2 from the germline V gene are MNHNY and SVGAGI (reference sequence). The CDR3, as DNA: TGTGCCAGCAGTCGATCATATAATGAAAAACTGTTTTTT. Translating gives CASSRSYNEKLFF.